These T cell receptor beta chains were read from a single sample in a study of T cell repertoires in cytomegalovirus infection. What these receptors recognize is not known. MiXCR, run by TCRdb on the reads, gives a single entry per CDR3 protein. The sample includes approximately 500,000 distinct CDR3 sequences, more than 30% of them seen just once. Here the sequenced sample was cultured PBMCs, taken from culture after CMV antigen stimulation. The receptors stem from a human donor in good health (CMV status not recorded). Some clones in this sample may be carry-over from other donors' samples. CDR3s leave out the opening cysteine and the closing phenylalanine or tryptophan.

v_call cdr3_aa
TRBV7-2 ASSPGSGTEETQY
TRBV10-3 AISPGQGVNPYEQY
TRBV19 ASKGATDTQY
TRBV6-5 ASSYPGFYGYT
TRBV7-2 ASSLDLQNTEAF
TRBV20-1 GGRGSYNEQF
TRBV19 ASSMVGGSASHYNEQF
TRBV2 ASSRTSLFTDTQY
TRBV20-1 SARPLLAGGQVDEQF
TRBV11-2 ASRPRENYGYT
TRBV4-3 ASSQDTGTSGNIQY
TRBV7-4 ASSLDHLPNTEAF
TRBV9 ASSAFQGGRGTDTQY
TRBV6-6 ASSFTSGGNQETQY
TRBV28 ASSIGTKQGNTEAF
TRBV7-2 ASSSRTGPSSSYNSPLH
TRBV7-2 ASSLSGGGYT
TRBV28 ASGVQGQVGAF
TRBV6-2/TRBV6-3 ASNPRSGTDTQY
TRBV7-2 ASSLGVGEQY
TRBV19 ASSIDRTGSGNTIY
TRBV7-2 ASSLAYNEQF
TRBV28 ASSRGGQGAYEQY
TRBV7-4 ASSSPVTGDPSDEQF
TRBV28 ASSPQAGRWAQY
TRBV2 ASTEGLGGYGYT
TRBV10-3 AISDPDRLIEQF